This TCR beta chain appears in the sequencing data of a study of Ad26.COV2.S vaccination and SARS-CoV-2 variants. General study results and limits: The TCR-based breadth and depth measures might underestimate overall T cell responses.

Profiling relied on immunoSEQ multiplex PCR, and the TCRdb table lists in-frame clones only, not all of them. The sample lists roughly 250,000 clones; about 83% were seen once. The treatment was: around 19 received Ad26.COV2.S at low or high dose, single or two shots; roughly 5 received placebo; per-sample allocation not given. Samples were taken on day 63 after the first vaccine or placebo injection. About this clone itself: No antigen is known for it.

Germline lookup yields CDR1 MNHEY and CDR2 SVGEGT. The CDR3 extends over 16 amino acids. V lost 5 bases and J 0 bases, leaving 11 bases between the germline ends. The rearrangement joins TRBV6-2 or TRBV6-3 to TRBJ1-6; D not resolved. This receptor was identified in a person between 18 and 65 years old who received the Ad26.COV2.S COVID-19 vaccine or a placebo. The specimen was peripheral blood, collected in a trial of Ad26.COV2.S vaccine versus placebo. CDR3 residues: CASSRAESSYNSPLHF. The CDR3, as DNA: TGTGCCAGCAGTCGGGCTGAGAGCTCCTATAATTCACCCCTCCACTTT.